A single sample is the source of the 24 T cell receptor beta chains below, sequenced in a study of glioma-infiltrating T cells. Using RNA template, CDR3s of TCR alpha and beta were amplified with iRepertoire arm-PCR. One entry per CDR3 protein results from TCRdb running MiXCR on the multiplex PCR reads. The profile shows more than 350,000 distinct CDR3 sequences, roughly two fifths of them singletons. The sample was glioma tissue, nonneoplastic brain tissue, or PBMCs (not recorded which). These receptors were taken from a human donor with low-grade glioma or glioblastoma, undergoing nonglioma brain surgery, or in good health (not recorded which).

In the case of this clonotype: A read error is possible here, since a much larger clone lies one base away. The CDR3 coding sequence is TGTGCCAGCATCCTCGACAGTTTCAACTATGGCTACACCTTC. The encoded protein is CASILDSFNYGYTF. The rearrangement uses TRBV7-8 and TRBJ1-2; a possible D gene is TRBD1 (5 bases). The V end was cut by 7 bases, the J end by 2 bases, with 14 bases between. CDR3 length equals 14 residues. Looked up from germline, CDR1 is SGHVS and CDR2 is FQNEAQ.

This clonotype was seen a few times. The chain joins TRBV28 to TRBJ2-7; D gene ambiguous. The CDR3 spans 14 residues. Germline V gene data show CDR1 as MDHEN and CDR2 as SYDVKM. The V end lost 2 bases, the J end lost 3 bases, and 11 bases lay between the germline ends. CDR3 coding DNA: TGTGCCAGCAGTTTAGCCCCGCGCGGCTACGAGCAGTACTTC. Amino acid sequence: CASSLAPRGYEQYF.

This clonotype appeared many times. The CDR3 nucleotides are TGTGCCAGCCGGACCCCAGGGACGCAGTTCTACGAGCAGTACTTC. Amino acid sequence: CASRTPGTQFYEQYF. The chain has TRBV27 and TRBJ2-7; D may match TRBD1 or TRBD2 (5 bases each). V was pared by 8 bases and J by 3 bases, with 20 bases between. This CDR3 has 15 amino acids. CDR1 is MNHEY and CDR2 is SMNVEV in the germline V gene (reference sequence).

The sample holds one count of this clonotype. The V and J genes are TRBV7-9 and TRBJ2-3, with D possibly being TRBD2 (6 bases). Germline V lookup: CDR1 SEHNR, CDR2 FQNEAQ (reference sequence). The CDR3 has 16 amino acids. V dropped 5 bases and J dropped 0 bases, with 15 bases sitting between them. The CDR3 bases are TGTGCCAGCAGCCCCTCTGGGGGGTCCAGCACAGATACGCAGTATTTT. Encoded protein: CASSPSGGSSTDTQYF.

There are a few counts of this clonotype. The V and J genes are TRBV4-2 and TRBJ2-3; D unresolved. Germline V gives CDR1 LGHNA, CDR2 YNFKEQ. Trimming removed 10 bases from V and 2 bases from J, with 13 bases in between. This CDR3 region has 13 residues. The CDR3 sequence: CAILTGVTDTQYF. CDR3 DNA: TGTGCCATCCTTACTGGTGTCACAGATACGCAGTATTTT.

Concerning this clonotype itself: A single base separates this from a much larger clone, so it may be a read error. The chain has TRBV28 and TRBJ1-1; TRBD1 is a possible D gene (5 bases). Per germline, CDR1 MDHEN and CDR2 SYDVKM. The CDR3 is 15 residues long. V was pared by 3 bases and J by 0 bases, with 11 bases between. The CDR3 is CASSFWGPLNTEAFF. The DNA for the CDR3 is TGTGCCAGCAGTTTTTGGGGACCCTTGAACACTGAAGCTTTCTTT.

This clonotype was seen only a few times. The chain is built from TRBV20-1 and TRBJ1-2, with 8 bases lining up with TRBD1. The CDR3 is 15 amino acids. V was pared by 3 bases and J by 7 bases, with 13 bases of the junction left unmatched. From germline, CDR1 is DFQATT and CDR2 SNEGSKA (reference sequence). CDR3 coding DNA: TGCAGTGCTAGCTTAATCGGACAGGGTGGGACTGGCTACACCTTC. Protein product: CSASLIGQGGTGYTF.

At least ten counts were recorded for this clonotype. Being one base from a much bigger clone, this may be a read error. The chain has TRBV3-1 and TRBJ2-3; D gene unclear. The CDR3 has 11 residues. CDR1 and CDR2 from the germline V gene are LGHDT and YNNKEL (reference sequence). Trimming stripped 3 bases from V and 2 bases from J, with 0 bases between. The CDR3 is CASSHTDTQYF. The CDR3, as DNA: TGTGCCAGCAGCCACACAGATACGCAGTATTTT.

The chain joins TRBV6-5 to TRBJ2-2; weak D call: TRBD1 (6 bases). In germline, CDR1 is MNHEY, CDR2 SVGAGI. The CDR3 spans 15 residues. V lost 4 bases and J 5 bases, leaving 14 bases between the germline ends. In DNA form, the CDR3 reads TGTGCCAGCAGTTCACAGGGTTTCCGAACCGGGGAGCTGTTTTTT. This gives the protein CASSSQGFRTGELFF.

This clonotype came up once. In DNA, the CDR3 is TGTGCCAGCAGAACAAACTCTTATACGCAGCATTTT. Translated: CASRTNSYTQHF. This sequence joins TRBV6-2 or TRBV6-3 and TRBJ2-3; D ambiguous. TRBJ1-5 matches the DNA end more closely, so the J call is doubtful. The CDR3 extends over 12 amino acids. Germline V gives CDR1 MNHEY, CDR2 SVGEGT.

This chain joins TRBV4-3 and TRBJ1-1, with no clear D. V dropped 1 base and J dropped 10 bases, with 13 bases sitting between them. In germline, CDR1 is LGHNA, CDR2 YSLEER. CDR3 length: 13 amino acids. CDR3 nucleotides: TGCGCCAGCAGCCAAGTCCCCGGGATCGGAGCTTTCTTT. Protein sequence: CASSQVPGIGAFF.

This rearrangement joins TRBV20-1 to TRBJ2-7; possibly TRBD1 for D (6 bases). V was cut by 3 bases and J by 3 bases, with 9 bases left in between. Germline CDR1 DFQATT, CDR2 SNEGSKA (reference sequence). The CDR3 is 12 amino acids. CDR3 bases: TGCAGTGCTAGCCGGGACAACTACGAGCAGTACTTC. Its protein product is CSASRDNYEQYF.

This clonotype was picked up a small number of times. The CDR3 region has the DNA TGTGCCAGCAGCACACAGGGACAGAACACTGAAGCTTTCTTT. Translating gives CASSTQGQNTEAFF. The J gene is TRBJ1-1, the V gene TRBV7-2; D perhaps matches TRBD1 (6 bases). Trimming pared 5 bases from V and 1 base from J, leaving 11 bases between. Germline assignment: CDR1 SGHTA and CDR2 FQGNSA. The CDR3 is made up of 14 amino acids.

The rearrangement uses TRBV28 and TRBJ1-1, with D uncertain. This CDR3 has 13 amino acids. Deletions cut 9 bases from V and 2 bases from J, with 13 bases between. Looked up from germline, CDR1 is MDHEN and CDR2 is SYDVKM. The CDR3 spells CARREGPNTEAFF. The CDR3 DNA reads as TGTGCCAGAAGGGAAGGCCCCAACACTGAAGCTTTCTTT.

Details on this clonotype: With a much larger clone just one base away, this may be a read error. The rearrangement links TRBV4-2 to TRBJ2-1; D not resolved. CDR1 is LGHNA and CDR2 is YNFKEQ in the germline V gene. Trimming removed 1 base from V and 8 bases from J, with 12 bases in between. This CDR3 comprises 14 residues. As DNA, the CDR3 is TGTGCCAGCAGCCAAGGGGAAGCTTACGATGAGCAGTTCTTC. Translation gives CASSQGEAYDEQFF.

This CDR3 reads CASSQDLDLPNEKLFF. The CDR3 DNA is TGTGCCAGCAGCCAAGATCTGGACCTCCCGAATGAAAAACTGTTTTTT. This sequence joins TRBV3-1 and TRBJ1-4; no firm D call. The germline gives CDR1 LGHDT, CDR2 YNNKEL (reference sequence). Trimming left V 0 bases short and J 5 bases short, with 13 bases between. The CDR3 has 16 residues.

This clonotype came up a few times. The CDR3 region is CASSPNYSGNTIYF. For the CDR3, the DNA is TGTGCCAGCAGCCCGAACTACTCTGGAAACACCATATATTTT. V and J are TRBV14 and TRBJ1-3, with D hard to call. Trimming stripped 4 bases from V and 0 bases from J, with 7 bases between. Per the germline V gene, CDR1 is SGHDN and CDR2 is FVKESK. This CDR3 region has 14 residues.

To note about this clonotype: A read error may be the cause here, since a much bigger clone is one base away. The chain combines TRBV4-2 with TRBJ1-1; possibly TRBD1 for D (6 bases). V was clipped by 0 bases and J by 6 bases, with 14 bases between them. The CDR3 length is 15 residues. Per germline, CDR1 LGHNA and CDR2 YNFKEQ. The CDR3 loop reads CASSQEGVRGPEAFF. CDR3 DNA: TGTGCCAGCAGCCAAGAGGGGGTCCGGGGGCCTGAAGCTTTCTTT.

This clonotype has ten or more counts. This chain connects TRBV6-2 or TRBV6-3 to TRBJ1-2; possible D gene TRBD1, 5 bases. V was trimmed by 0 bases and J by 6 bases, leaving 14 bases between them. From germline, CDR1 is MNHEY and CDR2 SVGEGT. This CDR3 has 15 amino acids. As DNA, the CDR3 is TGTGCCAGCAGTTACTCGATGGGGCCAGAGCATGGCTACACCTTC. It yields the protein CASSYSMGPEHGYTF.

This clonotype was counted ten times or more. The chain recombines TRBV20-1 with TRBJ2-1; 9 positions agree with TRBD2. CDR1 and CDR2 from the germline V gene are DFQATT and SNEGSKA (reference sequence). V shed 0 bases, J shed 14 bases, and the junction held 14 bases outside the gene matches. There are 15 residues in the CDR3. Written as DNA, the CDR3 is TGCAGTGCTAGAGATGGACGGGCCTTCGGGACTAGCAAGTTCTTC. Protein sequence: CSARDGRAFGTSKFF.

The sample holds a few counts of this clonotype. The chain joins TRBV2 to TRBJ2-1, with 12 bases fitting TRBD2. The length of the CDR3 is 15 residues. V trimming: 2 bases; J trimming: 9 bases; junction bases outside the gene matches: 5. Germline CDR1 and CDR2: SNHLY and FYNNEI. The CDR3 reads CASSELAGGRGEQFF. DNA of the CDR3: TGTGCCAGCAGTGAACTAGCGGGAGGGAGGGGTGAGCAGTTCTTC.

The chain is built from TRBV10-1 and TRBJ2-3; no firm D call. Between the trimmed V and J ends, which lost 2 bases and 3 bases, there was a span of 9 bases. The CDR3 sequence is 14 residues long. The germline V gene encodes CDR1 WNHNN and CDR2 SYGVQD (reference sequence). This CDR3 reads CASSEGDRTDTQYF. The CDR3, as DNA: TGCGCCAGCAGTGAGGGGGATAGGACAGATACGCAGTATTTT.

This chain links TRBV7-2 with TRBJ2-7; tentative D call: TRBD1 (5 bases). The CDR3 has 13 residues. Germline CDR1 and CDR2: SGHTA and FQGNSA. Between the trimmed V and J ends, which lost 6 bases and 4 bases, there was a span of 13 bases. This chain's CDR3 is CASRQAGSYEQYF. CDR3 DNA sequence: TGTGCCAGCAGACAAGCAGGGTCGTACGAGCAGTACTTC.

Turning to this clonotype: A much more abundant neighbour one base away suggests this may be a read error. V is TRBV6-2 or TRBV6-3 and J is TRBJ2-7, with 8 nucleotides matching TRBD2. The CDR3 contains 14 residues. Per the germline V gene, CDR1 is MNHEY and CDR2 is SVGEGT. After removal of 9 bases from V and 4 bases from J, the junction contained 11 bases not matched to a gene. Here the CDR3 DNA reads TGTGCCAGAAGTGAAAGCGGGAGAGGGTACGAGCAGTACTTC. As protein: CARSESGRGYEQYF.